The 7 T cell receptor beta chains presented below share a single source sample, sequenced in a study of CD8 T cells in Susac syndrome. Random hexamers primed reverse transcription of about 0.45 to 1 ug RNA. TCRdb reprocessed the immunoSEQ multiplex PCR reads via MiXCR and lists one record per CDR3 protein. The table lists 150,000 to 250,000 distinct CDR3 sequences, about 95% of them singletons. The sequencing sample was made of CD4+ T cells from PBMCs. Every receptor here comes from a human donor with multiple sclerosis.

The rearrangement links TRBV10-3 to TRBJ2-5; no clear D gene. The CDR3 length is 12 residues. V lost 3 bases to trimming and J lost 2 bases, with 4 bases between them. Germline V gives CDR1 ENHRY, CDR2 SYGVKD. The CDR3 nucleotides are TGTGCCATCAGTGACAGGCAAGAGACCCAGTACTTC. Translated, it gives CAISDRQETQYF.

The chain combines TRBV30 with TRBJ2-1; no firm D call. Trimming took 4 bases from V and 10 from J, leaving 17 bases between them. Per the germline V gene, CDR1 is GTSNPN and CDR2 is SVGIG (reference sequence). This CDR3 has 13 residues. Here the CDR3 reads CAWTPPPLGEQFF. The CDR3, as DNA: TGTGCCTGGACTCCCCCCCCGCTTGGGGAGCAGTTCTTC.

This sequence joins TRBV27 and TRBJ2-3; D not resolved. There are 15 residues in the CDR3. Deletions cut 7 bases from V and 9 bases from J, with 23 bases between. Germline V lookup: CDR1 MNHEY, CDR2 SMNVEV (reference sequence). The CDR3 DNA follows: TGTGCCAGCATGTCAGGTCCGCAGTCCACCAGCACGCAGTATTTT. Translated: CASMSGPQSTSTQYF.

The chain recombines TRBV7-2 with TRBJ2-7; D may match TRBD1 or TRBD2 (5 bases each). The germline V gene has CDR1 SGHTA and CDR2 FQGNSA. The CDR3 spans 15 residues. The V gene lost 5 bases and the J gene lost 3 bases, with 17 bases spanning the gap. CDR3 in amino acids: CASSPFGAAVYEQYF. The CDR3 coding sequence is TGTGCCAGCAGCCCTTTCGGGGCGGCGGTCTACGAGCAGTACTTC.

This chain links TRBV30 with TRBJ2-7; 7 positions match TRBD1. Germline V CDR1 and CDR2: GTSNPN, SVGIG (reference sequence). The CDR3 is 13 residues long. V lost 3 bases and J lost 1; bases outside the gene matches: 3. CDR3 bases: TGTGCCTGGAGCCGGACAGGATCCTACGAGCAGTACTTC. This sequence encodes CAWSRTGSYEQYF.

In this sample, this clonotype turned up once. The gene calls are TRBV5-1 and TRBJ1-1, with D maybe TRBD1 (6 bases). V lost 5 bases, J lost 1 base, and 12 bases lay in between. The germline gives CDR1 SGHRS, CDR2 YFSETQ. The CDR3 runs to 14 residues. CDR3: CASRAQGSNTEAFF. The DNA of the CDR3 is TGCGCCAGCAGGGCACAGGGCTCGAACACTGAAGCTTTCTTT.

The CDR3: CASKLGELAGEGNEQFF. The CDR3 coding sequence is TGCGCCAGCAAACTCGGGGAGCTAGCGGGAGAGGGTAATGAGCAGTTCTTC. V and J are TRBV5-1 and TRBJ2-1, with 10 bases matching TRBD2. The CDR3 has 17 residues. The V gene's germline CDR1 is SGHRS and CDR2 YFSETQ. With 6 bases clipped from V and 7 bases from J, the junction kept 16 bases outside the gene matches.